This is a list of T cell receptor beta chains from one sample in a study of T cell clonotyping in hematopoietic cell transplantation. Sequenced by immunoSEQ multiplex PCR; TCRdb stores in-frame clones only, minus some. Altogether about 7,500 clones are present, approximately 92% being singletons, with the ten largest covering almost 4.5%. The sequences come from PBMCs, collected 180 days after allogeneic stem cell transplant. The receptors come from a female patient between 50 and 59 years old who had an allogeneic stem cell transplant from an unrelated donor, so the T cells may come from the graft donor. Some clones in this sample may be carry-over from other donors' samples. Both conserved end residues are part of each CDR3. The order of the fields is clone size, D gene, J gene, V gene, CDR3 DNA, CDR3 protein. D genes are given only for firm matches. Clone size appears in some rows only: once, few, many, or a class for an expanded clone.

once | . | TRBJ1-2 | TRBV7-9 | TGTGCCAGCAGCTTGGGACACCCGAACTATGGCTACACCTTC | CASSLGHPNYGYTF
. | . | TRBJ2-7 | TRBV21-1 | TGTGCCAGCAGCAAAGAACAGACGACCTACGAGCAGTACTTC | CASSKEQTTYEQYF
. | TRBD1 | TRBJ1-2 | TRBV18 | TGTGCCAGCTCACCCGGACAGGCGGACTATGGCTACACCTTC | CASSPGQADYGYTF
. | . | TRBJ1-3 | TRBV5-1 | TGCGCCAGCAGCTTGGTGGGGGTAGGCTCTGGAAACACCATATATTTT | CASSLVGVGSGNTIYF
. | TRBD1 | TRBJ2-7 | TRBV5-1 | TGCGCCAGCAGCTTGGGGGCGCACCGGGACAGATACGAGCAGTACTTC | CASSLGAHRDRYEQYF
. | . | TRBJ1-6 | TRBV5-8 | TGTGCCAGCAGCTTGTATTGGGGAGGGTCGTATTCACCCCTCCACTTT | CASSLYWGGSYSPLHF
. | . | TRBJ1-2 | TRBV19 | TGTGCCAGTAGTATCTACGGGAACTATGGCTACACCTTC | CASSIYGNYGYTF
. | TRBD1 | TRBJ1-4 | TRBV7-2 | TGTGCCAGCAGCTTATACGGGACAGGGACCTCAACTAATGAAAAACTGTTTTTT | CASSLYGTGTSTNEKLFF
. | . | TRBJ1-5 | TRBV4-1 | TGCGCCAGCAGCCAAGATCCGCAGGGCAATCAGCCCCAGCATTTT | CASSQDPQGNQPQHF
once | . | TRBJ1-6 | TRBV4-1 | TGCGCCAGCAGCGCCACGGGCAATTCACCCCTCCACTTT | CASSATGNSPLHF
. | TRBD2 | TRBJ2-1 | TRBV23-1 | TGCGCCAGCAGTAGGCTAGCGGGAGGGCCTTTGAATGAGCAGTTCTTC | CASSRLAGGPLNEQFF
. | . | TRBJ1-4 | TRBV5-1 | TGCGCCAGCAGCTGGCAGGGCGGGGAGGAAGAAAAACTGTTTTTT | CASSWQGGEEEKLFF
. | . | TRBJ2-3 | TRBV25-1 | TGTGCCAGCAGTGAATTCACCGCGGTAGATACGCAGTATTTT | CASSEFTAVDTQYF
. | TRBD1 | TRBJ1-1 | TRBV6-4 | TGTGCCAGCAGAGGACAGGTTTCGAACACTGAAGCTTTCTTT | CASRGQVSNTEAFF
. | . | TRBJ2-2 | TRBV13 | TGTGCCAGCGACTTCCAAAACACCGGGGAGCTGTTTTTT | CASDFQNTGELFF
. | . | TRBJ1-4 | TRBV5-8 | TGTGCCAGCAGCGTACAGGGTCCCACCGATGAAAAACTGTTTTTT | CASSVQGPTDEKLFF
once | . | TRBJ2-7 | TRBV4-1 | TGCGCCAGCAGCCTCGCCTGGCAGCGGAAAGAGGAGCAGTACTTC | CASSLAWQRKEEQYF
. | . | TRBJ1-2 | TRBV2 | TGTGCCAGCAGCTTACAAATTTCCTATGGCTACACCTTC | CASSLQISYGYTF
. | . | TRBJ1-5 | TRBV6-5 | TGTGCCAGCAGTCCTCGGAGCAATCAGCCCCAGCATTTT | CASSPRSNQPQHF
. | . | TRBJ1-2 | TRBV4-2 | TGTGCCAGCAGCCAAGATCGGCGGGCCCTCTATGGCTACACCTTC | CASSQDRRALYGYTF
few | . | TRBJ1-1 | TRBV27 | TGTGCCAGCAGTTCACTACAGGGTGAAGCTTTCTTT | CASSSLQGEAFF
. | TRBD1 | TRBJ1-2 | TRBV11-2 | TGTGCCAGCAGCTTAGGACAGGGAGACTATGGCTACACCTTC | CASSLGQGDYGYTF
. | . | TRBJ1-5 | TRBV30 | TGTGCCTGGAGTGGGGGCTCGAGTTCCAATCAGCCCCAGCATTTT | CAWSGGSSSNQPQHF
. | . | TRBJ2-3 | TRBV5-1 | TGCGCCACCACAAAAGGGGGAGTCACAGATACGCAGTATTTT | CATTKGGVTDTQYF
. | . | TRBJ1-3 | TRBV30 | TGTGCCTGGAGTGGAGGCAGGGGAACTGGAAACACCATATATTTT | CAWSGGRGTGNTIYF
. | . | TRBJ1-1 | TRBV7-9 | TGTGCCAGCAGCGCTTACGAATTGAACACTGAAGCTTTCTTT | CASSAYELNTEAFF
. | TRBD2 | TRBJ2-5 | TRBV2 | TGTGCCAGCAGGACCTTAGCGGGAGGGCCGGCGACCCAGTACTTC | CASRTLAGGPATQYF
. | TRBD1 | TRBJ1-1 | TRBV7-9 | TGTGCCAGCAGGACACAGGGGCCGGCTGAAGCTTTCTTT | CASRTQGPAEAFF
. | . | TRBJ1-6 | TRBV7-6 | TGTGCCAGCAGCTTATTGAGCGGTTCGCCCAGCTCCTATAATTCACCCCTCCACTTT | CASSLLSGSPSSYNSPLHF
. | . | TRBJ1-5 | TRBV2 | TGTGCCAGCAGTGAAAGCGGAGTTCCCCAGCATTTT | CASSESGVPQHF
. | . | TRBJ1-5 | TRBV15 | TGTGCCACCAGCAGAGGGAATCAGCCCCAGCATTTT | CATSRGNQPQHF
. | . | TRBJ2-2 | TRBV7-8 | TGTGCCAGCAGCTTAGTTAGGTCCCCGACACGGAATACCGGGGAGCTGTTTTTT | CASSLVRSPTRNTGELFF
. | TRBD2 | TRBJ2-7 | TRBV9 | TGTGCCAGCAGCGGGGCTAGCGGCTCCTACGAGCAGTACTTC | CASSGASGSYEQYF
. | TRBD2 | TRBJ2-1 | TRBV10-1 | TGCGCCAGCAGTGAGTCCGGCCTAGCGGGGGCGCGCTACAATGAGCAGTTCTTC | CASSESGLAGARYNEQFF